Described below is a single T cell receptor beta chain sequence and its context. Its antigen is as yet unknown. This specimen belongs to a study of monozygotic twins with inflammatory bowel disease. Study-wide points: A single strong IBD-associated signal or clonotype was not supported by the findings. Clonotypes shared with others were fewer in IBD patients than in healthy twins, especially with disease activity.

UMIs that had a 6-nucleotide sample barcode were put in using template switching. TCRdb reprocessed the 5' RACE reads, with one entry per CDR3 protein and no DNA. The listing records 200,000 to 250,000 distinct CDR3 sequences. Germline V lookup: CDR1 SNHLY, CDR2 FYNNEI. The CDR3 extends over 15 amino acids. This TCR was recovered from a human donor with ulcerative colitis or Crohn's disease, or a healthy co-twin of an affected twin (not recorded which). The gene calls are TRBV2 and TRBJ1-3. The specimen sequenced was blood. This chain's CDR3 is CASSERRASGNTIYF.